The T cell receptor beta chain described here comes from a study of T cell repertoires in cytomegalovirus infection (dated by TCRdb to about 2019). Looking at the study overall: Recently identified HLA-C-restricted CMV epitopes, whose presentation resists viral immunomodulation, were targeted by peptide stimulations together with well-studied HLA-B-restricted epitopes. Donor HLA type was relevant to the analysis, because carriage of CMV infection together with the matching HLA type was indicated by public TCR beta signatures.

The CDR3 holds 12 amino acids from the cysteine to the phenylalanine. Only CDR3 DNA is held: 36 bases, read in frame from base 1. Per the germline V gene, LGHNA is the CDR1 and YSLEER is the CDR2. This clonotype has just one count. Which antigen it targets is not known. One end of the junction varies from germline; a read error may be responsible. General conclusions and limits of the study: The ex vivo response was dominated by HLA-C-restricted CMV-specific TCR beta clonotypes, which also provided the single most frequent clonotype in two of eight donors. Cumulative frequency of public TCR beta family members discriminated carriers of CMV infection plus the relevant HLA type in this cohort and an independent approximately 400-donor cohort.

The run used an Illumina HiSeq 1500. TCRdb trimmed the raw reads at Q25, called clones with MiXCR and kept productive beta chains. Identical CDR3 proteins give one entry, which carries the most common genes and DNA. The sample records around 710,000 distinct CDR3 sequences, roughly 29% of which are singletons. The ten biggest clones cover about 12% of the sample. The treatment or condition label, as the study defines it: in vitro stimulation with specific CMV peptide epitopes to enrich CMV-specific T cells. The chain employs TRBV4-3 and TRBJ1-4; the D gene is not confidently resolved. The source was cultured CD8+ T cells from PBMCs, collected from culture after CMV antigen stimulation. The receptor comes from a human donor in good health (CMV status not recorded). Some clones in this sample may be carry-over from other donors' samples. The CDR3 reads CTSSHLTGKLFF. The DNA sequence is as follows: TGCACCAGCAGCCATTTGACGGGGAAACTGTTTTTT.